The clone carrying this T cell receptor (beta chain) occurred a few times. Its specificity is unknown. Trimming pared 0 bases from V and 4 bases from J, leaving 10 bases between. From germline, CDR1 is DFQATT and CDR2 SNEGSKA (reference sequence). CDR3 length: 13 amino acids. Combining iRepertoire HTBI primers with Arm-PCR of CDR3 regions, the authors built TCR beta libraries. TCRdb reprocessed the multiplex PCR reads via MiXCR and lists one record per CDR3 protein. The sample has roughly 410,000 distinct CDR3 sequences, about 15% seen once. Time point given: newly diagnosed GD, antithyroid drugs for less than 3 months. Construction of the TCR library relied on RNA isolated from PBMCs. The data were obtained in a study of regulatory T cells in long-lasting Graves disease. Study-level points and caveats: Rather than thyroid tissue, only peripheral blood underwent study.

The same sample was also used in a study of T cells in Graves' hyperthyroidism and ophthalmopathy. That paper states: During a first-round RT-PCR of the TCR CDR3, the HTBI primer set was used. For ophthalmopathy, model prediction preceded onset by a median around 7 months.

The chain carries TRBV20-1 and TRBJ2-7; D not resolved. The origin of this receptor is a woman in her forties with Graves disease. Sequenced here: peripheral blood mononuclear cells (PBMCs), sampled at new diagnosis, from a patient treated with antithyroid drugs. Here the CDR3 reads CSARDMAAYEQYF. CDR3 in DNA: TGCAGTGCTAGAGATATGGCAGCTTACGAGCAGTACTTC.